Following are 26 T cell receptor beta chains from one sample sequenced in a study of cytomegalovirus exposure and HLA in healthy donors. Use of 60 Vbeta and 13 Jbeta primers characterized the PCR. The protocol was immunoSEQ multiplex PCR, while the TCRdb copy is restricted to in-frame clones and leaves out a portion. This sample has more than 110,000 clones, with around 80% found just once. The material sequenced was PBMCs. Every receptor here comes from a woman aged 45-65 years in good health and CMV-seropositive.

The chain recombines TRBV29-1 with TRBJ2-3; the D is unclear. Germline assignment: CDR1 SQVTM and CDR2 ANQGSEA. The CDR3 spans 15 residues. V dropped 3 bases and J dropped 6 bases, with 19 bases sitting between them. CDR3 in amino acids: CSVEFTAPAGDTQYF. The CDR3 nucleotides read TGCAGCGTTGAGTTTACAGCCCCCGCCGGCGATACGCAGTATTTT.

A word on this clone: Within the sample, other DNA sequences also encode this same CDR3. DNA for the CDR3: TGTGCCAGCAGTGACTTGGGACAGGGGTCTGGCTACACCTTC. As protein: CASSDLGQGSGYTF. This chain joins TRBV6-4 and TRBJ1-2, with TRBD1 matching over 10 bases. V gave up 1 base and J gave up 7 bases; unmatched junction bases: 3. Germline CDR1 is MRHNA and CDR2 is SNTAGT. The CDR3 covers 14 residues.

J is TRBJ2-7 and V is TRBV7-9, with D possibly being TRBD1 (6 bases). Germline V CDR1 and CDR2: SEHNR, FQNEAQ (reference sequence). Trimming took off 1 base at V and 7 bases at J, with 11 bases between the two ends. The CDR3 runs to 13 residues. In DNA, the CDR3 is TGTGCCAGCAGCTTAGGCGGACAGACTGAGCAGTACTTC. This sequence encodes CASSLGGQTEQYF.

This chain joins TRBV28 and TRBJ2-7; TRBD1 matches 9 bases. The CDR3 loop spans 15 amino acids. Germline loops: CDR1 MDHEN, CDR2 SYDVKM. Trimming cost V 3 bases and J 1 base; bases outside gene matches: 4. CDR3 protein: CASSLIGTGSYEQYF. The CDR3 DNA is TGTGCCAGCAGTTTGATAGGGACAGGGTCCTACGAGCAGTACTTC.

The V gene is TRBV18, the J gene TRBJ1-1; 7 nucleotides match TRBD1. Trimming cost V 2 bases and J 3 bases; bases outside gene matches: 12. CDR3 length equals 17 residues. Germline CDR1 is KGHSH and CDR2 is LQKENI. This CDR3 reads CASSPYQQGILDTEAFF. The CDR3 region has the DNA TGTGCCAGCTCACCATACCAACAGGGGATCCTCGACACTGAAGCTTTCTTT. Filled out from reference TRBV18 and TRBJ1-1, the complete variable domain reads NAGVMQNPRHLVRRRGQEARLRCSPMKGHSHVYWYRQLPEEGLKFMVYLQKENIIDESGMPKERFSAEFPKEGPSILRIQQVVRGDSAAYFCASSPYQQGILDTEAFFGQGTRLTVV.

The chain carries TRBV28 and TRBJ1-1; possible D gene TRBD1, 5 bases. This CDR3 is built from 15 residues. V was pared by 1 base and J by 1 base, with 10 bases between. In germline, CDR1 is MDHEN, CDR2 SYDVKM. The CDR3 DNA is TGTGCCAGCAGTTTATCGTGGGGCTCGAACACTGAAGCTTTCTTT. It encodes CASSLSWGSNTEAFF. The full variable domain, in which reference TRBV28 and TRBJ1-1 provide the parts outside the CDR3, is DVKVTQSSRYLVKRTGEKVFLECVQDMDHENMFWYRQDPGLGLRLIYFSYDVKMKEKGDIPEGYSVSREKKERFSLILESASTNQTSMYLCASSLSWGSNTEAFFGQGTRLTVV.

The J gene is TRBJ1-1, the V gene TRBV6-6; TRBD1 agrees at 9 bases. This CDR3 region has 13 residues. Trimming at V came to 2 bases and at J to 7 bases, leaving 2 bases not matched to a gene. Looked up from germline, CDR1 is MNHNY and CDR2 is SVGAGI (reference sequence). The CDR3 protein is CASSYGQGIEAFF. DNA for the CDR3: TGTGCCAGCAGTTACGGACAGGGGATTGAAGCTTTCTTT.

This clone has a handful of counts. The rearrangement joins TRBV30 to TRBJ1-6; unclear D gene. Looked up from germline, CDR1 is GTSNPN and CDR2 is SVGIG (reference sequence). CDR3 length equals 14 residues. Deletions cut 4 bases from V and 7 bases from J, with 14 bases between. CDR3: CAWKLEVANSPLHF. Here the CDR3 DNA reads TGTGCCTGGAAGTTGGAGGTGGCCAATTCACCCCTCCACTTT.

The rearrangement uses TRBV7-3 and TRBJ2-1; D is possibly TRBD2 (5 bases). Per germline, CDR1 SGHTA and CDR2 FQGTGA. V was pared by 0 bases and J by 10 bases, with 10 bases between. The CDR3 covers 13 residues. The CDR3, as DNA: TGTGCCAGCAGCTTAACCCAAGCGGCGGAGCAGTTCTTC. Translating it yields CASSLTQAAEQFF.

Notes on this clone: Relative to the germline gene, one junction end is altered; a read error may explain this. As DNA, the CDR3 is TGTGCTAGCAGCCCCAAGGACAGGGGGTTTGAGACCCAGTACTTC. It is translated as CASSPKDRGFETQYF. The rearrangement links TRBV7-7 to TRBJ2-5; 10 bases map to TRBD1. Germline lookup yields CDR1 SSHAT and CDR2 FNYEAQ (reference sequence). This CDR3 contains 15 residues.

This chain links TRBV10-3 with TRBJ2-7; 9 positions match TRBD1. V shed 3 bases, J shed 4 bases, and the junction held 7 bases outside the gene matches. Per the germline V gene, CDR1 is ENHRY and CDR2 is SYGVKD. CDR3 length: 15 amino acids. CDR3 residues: CAISDSQGAQYEQYF. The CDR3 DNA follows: TGTGCCATCAGTGACTCACAGGGGGCGCAATACGAGCAGTACTTC.

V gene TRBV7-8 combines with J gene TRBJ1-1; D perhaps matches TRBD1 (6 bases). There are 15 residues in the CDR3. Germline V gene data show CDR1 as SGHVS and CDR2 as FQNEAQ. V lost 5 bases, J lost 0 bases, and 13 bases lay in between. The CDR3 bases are TGTGCCAGCAGCCCCCTGGGGGCTATGAACACTGAAGCTTTCTTT. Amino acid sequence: CASSPLGAMNTEAFF.

The CDR3 is CASSVAGQETQYF. The CDR3 nucleotides are TGTGCCAGCAGCGTAGCCGGGCAAGAGACCCAGTACTTC. The rearrangement joins TRBV9 to TRBJ2-5; no firm D call. The germline gives CDR1 SGDLS, CDR2 YYNGEE. The CDR3 runs 13 residues. Trimming shortened V by 0 bases and J by 2 bases, and 5 bases separated the two germline ends.

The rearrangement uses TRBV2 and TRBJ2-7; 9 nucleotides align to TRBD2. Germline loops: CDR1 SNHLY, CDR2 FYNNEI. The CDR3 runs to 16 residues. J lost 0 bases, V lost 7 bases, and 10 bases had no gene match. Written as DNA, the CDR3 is TGTGCCAGCATCAAACCTCTAGCGGGGACCTCCTACGAGCAGTACTTC. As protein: CASIKPLAGTSYEQYF.

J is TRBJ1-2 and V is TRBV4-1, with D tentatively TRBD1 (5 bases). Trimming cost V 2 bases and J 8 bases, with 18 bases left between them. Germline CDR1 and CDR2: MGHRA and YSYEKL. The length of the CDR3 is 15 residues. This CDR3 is CASSQPLGGKVGYTF. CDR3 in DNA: TGCGCCAGCAGCCAACCTTTGGGGGGAAAGGTGGGCTACACCTTC.

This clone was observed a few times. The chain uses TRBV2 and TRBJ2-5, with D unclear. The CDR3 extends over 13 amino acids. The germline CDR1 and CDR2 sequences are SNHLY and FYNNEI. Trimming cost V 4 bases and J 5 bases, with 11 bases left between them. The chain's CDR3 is CASSAVGWETQYF. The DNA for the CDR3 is TGTGCCAGCAGTGCTGTGGGCTGGGAGACCCAGTACTTC.

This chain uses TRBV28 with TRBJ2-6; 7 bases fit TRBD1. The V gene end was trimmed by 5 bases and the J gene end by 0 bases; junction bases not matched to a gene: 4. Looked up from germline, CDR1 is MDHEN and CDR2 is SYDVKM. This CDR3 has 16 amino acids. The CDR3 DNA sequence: TGTGCCAGCAGTCTCGACAGGGTCTCTGGGGCCAACGTCCTGACTTTC. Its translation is CASSLDRVSGANVLTF.

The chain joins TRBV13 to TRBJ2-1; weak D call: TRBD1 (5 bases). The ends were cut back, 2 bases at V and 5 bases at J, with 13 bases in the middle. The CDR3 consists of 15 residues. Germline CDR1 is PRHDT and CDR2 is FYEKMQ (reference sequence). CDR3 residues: CASSLRSGSDNEQFF. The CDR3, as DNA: TGTGCCAGCAGCTTACGGTCAGGGTCCGACAATGAGCAGTTCTTC.

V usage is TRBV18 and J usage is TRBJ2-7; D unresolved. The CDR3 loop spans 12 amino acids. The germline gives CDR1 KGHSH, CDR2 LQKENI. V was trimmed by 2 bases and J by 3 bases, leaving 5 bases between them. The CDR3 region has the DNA TGTGCCAGCTCACCATCTTTCTACGAGCAGTACTTC. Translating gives CASSPSFYEQYF.

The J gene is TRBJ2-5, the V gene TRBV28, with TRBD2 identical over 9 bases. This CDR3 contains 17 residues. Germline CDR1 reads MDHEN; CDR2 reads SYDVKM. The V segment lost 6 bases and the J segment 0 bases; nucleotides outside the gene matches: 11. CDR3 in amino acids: CASSPTIAGAYQETQYF. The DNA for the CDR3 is TGTGCCAGCAGCCCAACTATAGCGGGGGCCTACCAAGAGACCCAGTACTTC.

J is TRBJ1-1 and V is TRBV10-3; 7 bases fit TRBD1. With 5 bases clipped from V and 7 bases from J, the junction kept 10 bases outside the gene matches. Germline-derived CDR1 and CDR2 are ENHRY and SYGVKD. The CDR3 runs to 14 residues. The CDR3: CAISRDTGADEAFF. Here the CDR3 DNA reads TGTGCCATCAGTCGGGACACAGGGGCGGATGAAGCTTTCTTT.

The CDR3 nucleotides read TGTGCCAGCAGGGCGGACACCTTTAACACTGAAGCTTTCTTT. Amino acids: CASRADTFNTEAFF. The chain has TRBV11-2 and TRBJ1-1; D perhaps matches TRBD1 (5 bases). The germline gives CDR1 SGHAT, CDR2 FQNNGV. The CDR3 totals 14 residues. V dropped 6 bases and J dropped 2 bases, with 13 bases sitting between them.

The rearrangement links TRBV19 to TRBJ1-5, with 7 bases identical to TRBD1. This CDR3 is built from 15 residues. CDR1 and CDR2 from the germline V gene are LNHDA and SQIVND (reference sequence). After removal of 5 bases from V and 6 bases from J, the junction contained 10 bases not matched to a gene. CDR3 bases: TGTGCCAGTAGTTCAAGACAGGGAACCGCTCAGCCCCAGCATTTT. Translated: CASSSRQGTAQPQHF. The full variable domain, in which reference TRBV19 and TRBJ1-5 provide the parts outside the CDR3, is DGGITQSPKYLFRKEGQNVTLSCEQNLNHDAMYWYRQDPGQGLRLIYYSQIVNDFQKGDIAEGYSVSREKKESFPLTVTSAQKNPTAFYLCASSSRQGTAQPQHFGDGTRLSIL.

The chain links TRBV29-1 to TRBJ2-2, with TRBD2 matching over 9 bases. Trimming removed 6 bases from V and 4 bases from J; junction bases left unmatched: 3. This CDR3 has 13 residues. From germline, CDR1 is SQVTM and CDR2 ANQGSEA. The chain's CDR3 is CSVGTSRTGELFF. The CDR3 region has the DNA TGCAGCGTCGGGACTAGCCGCACCGGGGAGCTGTTTTTT.

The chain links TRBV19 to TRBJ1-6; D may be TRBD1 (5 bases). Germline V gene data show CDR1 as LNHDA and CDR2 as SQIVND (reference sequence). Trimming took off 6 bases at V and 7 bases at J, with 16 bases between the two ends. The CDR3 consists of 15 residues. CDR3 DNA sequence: TGTGCCAGTAGGGAACAGGCCACCCCCAATTCACCCCTCCACTTT. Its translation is CASREQATPNSPLHF.

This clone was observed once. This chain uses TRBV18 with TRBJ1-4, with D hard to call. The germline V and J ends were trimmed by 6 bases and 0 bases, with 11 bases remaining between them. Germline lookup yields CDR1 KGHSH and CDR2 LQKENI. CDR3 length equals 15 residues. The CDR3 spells CASSLQAATNEKLFF. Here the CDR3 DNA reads TGTGCCAGCTCTCTCCAAGCTGCAACTAATGAAAAACTGTTTTTT.